This T cell receptor beta chain originates from a study of shared clonotypes between healthy human individuals. Looking at the study overall: Each donor's CD8 memory used one plate, CD8 naive two, each CD4 subset three. Findings of the study overall: Rarefaction showed that sequencing of sorted subsets was incomplete (despite large depth). Generation probability values for non-shared clonotypes were lower than those for clonotypes shared by all four donors.

As regards this clone: Its specificity is unknown. The identical CDR3 is also encoded by other nucleotide sequences in the sample.

Profiled with immunoSEQ multiplex PCR; TCRdb holds only in-frame clones, not every one. In the table there are about 700,000 clones, roughly 94% of which are singletons. With 3 bases clipped from V and 5 bases from J, the junction kept 3 bases outside the gene matches. Germline V CDR1 and CDR2: SGHRS, YFSETQ. This CDR3 has 15 residues. It was CD45RO-negative cells, positively selected for CCR7, that made up naive CD8 cells, with terminally differentiated effector memory CD45RA+ cells excluded. The donors, healthy adults who were HIV-negative, had experienced no recent acute infections or vaccinations.

V is TRBV5-1 and J is TRBJ2-5; 14 bases align to TRBD2. The sequencing input was naive CD8+ T cells sorted from blood. This TCR was recovered from a young man in good health. The CDR3 nucleotides read TGCGCCAGCAGCTCGGGACTAGCGGGAGAGGAGACCCAGTACTTC. This codes for CASSSGLAGEETQYF.